This T cell receptor (beta chain) was sequenced for a study of CD4 T cells in relation to SARS-CoV-2 and coronaviruses. The unexposed donors gave CD4+ T cells in about 2011-2018, prior to COVID-19. Isolation of CD4+ T cells took place after around eleven days in culture. CDR3 length equals 12 residues. Trimming at V came to 8 bases and at J to 7 bases, leaving 7 bases not matched to a gene. Germline values: CDR1 LNHDA, CDR2 SQIVND (reference sequence). Assay used: immunoSEQ multiplex PCR; TCRdb lists only in-frame clones, some missing. The sample consists of about 21,000 clones, over 65% of them appearing once. This clone occurred once. Its antigen is undetermined.

Material for sequencing was CD4+ T cells from PBMCs, cultured in vitro. This receptor was obtained from a human donor in good health. The chain links TRBV19 to TRBJ1-2; 7 bases map to TRBD1. The CDR3 DNA reads TGTGCCAGTGGACAGGAAGGTGGTGGCTACACCTTC. This encodes CASGQEGGGYTF.